Listed here are 29 T cell receptor beta chains from one sample, sequenced in a study of shared clonotypes between healthy human individuals. Some clones are missing from TCRdb's copy, which holds only in-frame ones; the method was immunoSEQ multiplex PCR. The table lists around 510,000 clones, about 96% of them singletons. The sequenced sample consisted of naive CD4+ T cells sorted from blood. Subset meaning: CD45RA+ positively selected. The receptor source for this set is a woman in her 30s in good health.

This clone has a single count. The CDR3 DNA reads TGTGCCAGCAGTTTATCTGCCGGGGCTGAAGCTTTCTTT. It codes for CASSLSAGAEAFF. The rearrangement joins TRBV28 to TRBJ1-1; no clear D. V dropped 1 base and J dropped 6 bases, with 9 bases sitting between them. The CDR3 extends over 13 amino acids. The V gene's germline CDR1 is MDHEN and CDR2 SYDVKM.

The chain joins TRBV23-1 to TRBJ2-7, with 9 bases identical to TRBD1. TRBV23-1 is assigned to the ORF class and has an uncertain function. The CDR3 length is 14 residues. V shed 7 bases, J shed 1 base, and the junction held 5 bases outside the gene matches. CDR3 sequence reads: CASTPDRGSYEQYF. In nucleotides, the CDR3 is TGCGCCAGCACCCCGGACAGGGGATCCTACGAGCAGTACTTC.

V is TRBV2 and J is TRBJ1-2; possibly TRBD1 for D (6 bases). The CDR3 is 15 amino acids. The germline V gene has CDR1 SNHLY and CDR2 FYNNEI. V shed 1 base and J shed 0 bases, with 9 bases lying between them. In DNA form, the CDR3 reads TGTGCCAGCAGTGAAGAGGGGGTATCTAACTATGGCTACACCTTC. Amino acids: CASSEEGVSNYGYTF.

The CDR3 coding sequence is TGTGCCAGTAGTATCCGGGACGGAAGCTACGAGCAGTACTTC. Its translation is CASSIRDGSYEQYF. V and J are TRBV19 and TRBJ2-5, with D perhaps TRBD1 or TRBD2 (5 bases each). With the DNA end fitting TRBJ2-7 better, the J assignment may be wrong. Germline-derived CDR1 and CDR2 are LNHDA and SQIVND (reference sequence). The CDR3 is made up of 14 amino acids.

The table lists this clone with a count of one. V gene TRBV30 combines with J gene TRBJ2-3; D is perhaps TRBD1 or TRBD2 (5 bases each). V dropped 8 bases and J dropped 10 bases, with 16 bases sitting between them. From germline, CDR1 is GTSNPN and CDR2 SVGIG (reference sequence). This CDR3 is 11 amino acids long. CDR3 sequence (DNA): TGTGCCGGGGGTTCGGCGGCACCGCAGTATTTT. Translated: CAGGSAAPQYF.

This chain joins TRBV2 and TRBJ1-2; 7 bases match TRBD1. J was trimmed by 7 bases and V by 7 bases; bases with no gene match: 9. CDR1 is SNHLY, CDR2 FYNNEI, per germline. The CDR3 has 13 amino acids. CDR3 residues: CASIFDRDSGYTF. In nucleotides, the CDR3 is TGTGCCAGCATTTTTGACAGGGATTCTGGCTACACCTTC.

The rearrangement joins TRBV27 to TRBJ2-5; D is perhaps TRBD1 (6 bases). Trimming cost V 5 bases and J 5 bases, with 15 bases left between them. The germline CDR1 and CDR2 sequences are MNHEY and SMNVEV (reference sequence). The CDR3 loop spans 14 amino acids. The CDR3 DNA reads TGTGCCAGCAGTCTCAGGGGAATTGGGGAGACCCAGTACTTC. Translated, it gives CASSLRGIGETQYF.

This clone was seen a single time. The V gene is TRBV4-1, the J gene TRBJ1-3; 8 bases line up with TRBD1. Germline V gene sequence: CDR1 MGHRA, CDR2 YSYEKL. The CDR3 covers 17 residues. After removal of 3 bases from V and 7 bases from J, the junction contained 14 bases not matched to a gene. In DNA, the CDR3 is TGCGCCAGCAGCCAGACCCCCCCAGGGGGCAGACGGAACACCATATATTTT. Protein sequence: CASSQTPPGGRRNTIYF.

The chain recombines TRBV27 with TRBJ1-5, with 8 bases aligning to TRBD1. CDR1 and CDR2 (germline): MNHEY, SMNVEV (reference sequence). The CDR3 covers 15 residues. V dropped 6 bases and J dropped 0; count of bases not matched to a gene: 4. CDR3 nucleotide sequence: TGTGCCAGCAGCCGGACAGGGACTAGCAATCAGCCCCAGCATTTT. Translation gives CASSRTGTSNQPQHF.

The chain has TRBV7-2 and TRBJ2-3; 13 nucleotides agree with TRBD2. Germline loops: CDR1 SGHTA, CDR2 FQGNSA. The length of the CDR3 is 18 residues. Losses at the gene ends were 5 bases for V and 3 bases for J; bases not matched to a gene: 11. DNA for the CDR3: TGTGCCAGCAGCCACAGAGCCCGGACTAGCGGGAGTACAGATACGCAGTATTTT. Translated, it gives CASSHRARTSGSTDTQYF.

The CDR3 DNA is TGTGCCAGCAGCCCATCTTCGGACAGGGAGAACACTGAAGCTTTCTTT. This codes for CASSPSSDRENTEAFF. J is TRBJ1-1 and V is TRBV7-3; 8 nucleotides line up with TRBD1. Germline V lookup: CDR1 SGHTA, CDR2 FQGTGA. The CDR3 is 16 amino acids. V lost 5 bases, J lost 1 base, and 9 bases stayed unmatched.

This chain connects TRBV2 to TRBJ1-6; D might be TRBD1 (5 bases). Germline CDR1 SNHLY, CDR2 FYNNEI. Trimming cost V 3 bases and J 0 bases, with 6 bases left between them. The CDR3 loop spans 15 amino acids. This CDR3 is CASSDQGSYNSPLHF. The CDR3 bases are TGTGCCAGCAGTGATCAGGGCTCCTATAATTCACCCCTCCACTTT.

V usage is TRBV30 and J usage is TRBJ1-4, with D unclear. CDR3 length: 20 amino acids. V was clipped by 0 bases and J by 0 bases, with 23 bases between them. Germline assignment: CDR1 GTSNPN and CDR2 SVGIG (reference sequence). In nucleotides, the CDR3 is TGTGCCTGGAGTGTACCCTTCCCCGACGGCGAAAAGGCAACTAATGAAAAACTGTTTTTT. This translates into CAWSVPFPDGEKATNEKLFF.

The rearrangement uses TRBV4-2 and TRBJ2-3; no clear D gene. The CDR3 sequence is 16 residues long. CDR1 LGHNA and CDR2 YNFKEQ come from the germline V gene. Trimming stripped 0 bases from V and 0 bases from J, with 10 bases between. Here the CDR3 reads CASSQDLAASTDTQYF. CDR3 coding DNA: TGTGCCAGCAGCCAAGATCTGGCAGCGAGCACAGATACGCAGTATTTT.

The chain links TRBV28 to TRBJ1-6; 7 nucleotides align to TRBD1. V lost 4 bases, J lost 9 bases, and 9 bases stayed unmatched. Germline V gene data show CDR1 as MDHEN and CDR2 as SYDVKM. The CDR3 spans 15 residues. CDR3 in amino acids: CASSYRQGRGSPLHF. CDR3 sequence (DNA): TGTGCCAGCAGTTACCGACAGGGAAGGGGTTCACCCCTCCACTTT.

The chain joins TRBV7-8 to TRBJ2-7; no clear D gene. Trimming took 5 bases from V and 2 from J, leaving 10 bases between them. CDR1 and CDR2 from the germline V gene are SGHVS and FQNEAQ. The CDR3 is 13 amino acids. CDR3 DNA sequence: TGTGCCAGCAGCAGGACGCCCACCTACGAGCAGTACTTC. As protein: CASSRTPTYEQYF.

This rearrangement joins TRBV5-1 to TRBJ2-1; the match to TRBD2 covers 8 bases. The trim removed 1 base at V and 5 bases at J, leaving 8 bases unmatched. This CDR3 contains 16 residues. Germline loops: CDR1 SGHRS, CDR2 YFSETQ. CDR3 protein: CASSLRLAGGNNEQFF. The DNA of the CDR3 is TGCGCCAGCAGCTTGCGTCTAGCGGGCGGTAACAATGAGCAGTTCTTC.

This chain connects TRBV2 to TRBJ1-5; perhaps TRBD1 as D (6 bases). V was cut by 7 bases and J by 3 bases, with 16 bases left in between. The CDR3 covers 15 residues. Germline-derived CDR1 and CDR2 are SNHLY and FYNNEI. CDR3 in amino acids: CASKRRRGDNQPQHF. Written as DNA, the CDR3 is TGTGCCAGCAAGAGGCGAAGGGGGGACAATCAGCCCCAGCATTTT.

DNA of the CDR3: TGCGCCAGCAGCACCGTGCAGGCTAGCACAGATACGCAGTATTTT. It translates to CASSTVQASTDTQYF. The rearrangement uses TRBV4-1 and TRBJ2-3; D uncertain. This CDR3 region has 15 residues. V shed 5 bases and J shed 0 bases, with 12 bases lying between them. CDR1 and CDR2 from the germline V gene are MGHRA and YSYEKL.

CDR3 nucleotides: TGTGCCAGCAGTCCTCCGGGACAGGGGAACAATGAGCAGTTCTTC. As protein: CASSPPGQGNNEQFF. The genes are TRBV6-6 and TRBJ2-1, with 10 bases aligning to TRBD1. Trimming took 5 bases from V and 5 from J; bases not matched to a gene: 6. The CDR3 is made up of 15 amino acids. Germline CDR1 is MNHNY and CDR2 is SVGAGI (reference sequence).

In this sample, this clone turned up a few times. The gene calls are TRBV2 and TRBJ1-5; D is ambiguous. Germline-derived CDR1 and CDR2 are SNHLY and FYNNEI. V lost 4 bases, J lost 5 bases, and 6 bases lay in between. The CDR3 loop spans 12 amino acids. The CDR3 DNA follows: TGTGCCAGCAGTGGACTATATCAGCCCCAGCATTTT. Translated, it gives CASSGLYQPQHF.

This sequence joins TRBV6-1 and TRBJ1-4, with D hard to call. V lost 7 bases to trimming and J lost 7 bases, with 19 bases between them. Germline V CDR1 and CDR2: MNHNS, SASEGT. The CDR3 sequence is 15 residues long. The CDR3 protein is CASNRGGRIIEKLFF. The DNA for the CDR3 is TGTGCCAGCAACAGAGGTGGTCGAATCATTGAAAAACTGTTTTTT.

The V and J genes are TRBV20-1 and TRBJ1-1, with D maybe TRBD1 (5 bases). The germline V and J ends were trimmed by 3 bases and 6 bases, with 5 bases remaining between them. The CDR3 consists of 10 residues. Germline V CDR1 and CDR2: DFQATT, SNEGSKA (reference sequence). The CDR3 DNA reads TGCAGTGCTAGGACAGCTGAAGCTTTCTTT. This sequence encodes CSARTAEAFF.

The chain carries TRBV28 and TRBJ2-7, with 8 positions matching TRBD2. From germline, CDR1 is MDHEN and CDR2 SYDVKM. The CDR3 is made up of 15 amino acids. With V trimmed by 4 bases and J by 0 bases, 5 bases remained unmatched. The DNA of the CDR3 is TGTGCCAGCAGTTCCAGCGGGGGACACTCCTACGAGCAGTACTTC. Translated: CASSSSGGHSYEQYF.

The V and J genes are TRBV19 and TRBJ1-5, with D unclear. The CDR3 is made up of 16 amino acids. With 4 bases removed from V and 3 bases from J, the gap between germline ends came to 16 bases. CDR1 is LNHDA, CDR2 SQIVND, per germline (reference sequence). CDR3 nucleotide sequence: TGTGCCAGTAGTAACGGTGATAGAAGATCCAATCAGCCCCAGCATTTT. It is translated as CASSNGDRRSNQPQHF.

V usage is TRBV27 and J usage is TRBJ1-2; 9 bases are shared with TRBD1. Per germline, CDR1 MNHEY and CDR2 SMNVEV (reference sequence). The CDR3 is 15 amino acids. J was trimmed by 4 bases and V by 4 bases; bases with no gene match: 7. The CDR3 DNA sequence: TGTGCCAGCAGTTCCGGACAGGGGTGGATCTATGGCTACACCTTC. Protein: CASSSGQGWIYGYTF.

The chain has TRBV29-1 and TRBJ1-1; D is unresolved. Germline values: CDR1 SQVTM, CDR2 ANQGSEA. This CDR3 has 11 amino acids. V was clipped by 7 bases and J by 4 bases, with 10 bases between them. CDR3 sequence (DNA): TGCAGCGCCGGACGGATCACTGAAGCTTTCTTT. It translates to CSAGRITEAFF.

Details on this clone: Additional DNA sequences in this sample encode the identical CDR3. The CDR3 protein is CASSLGLGYEQYF. For the CDR3, the DNA is TGCGCCAGCAGCTTGGGTTTGGGCTACGAGCAGTACTTC. The chain joins TRBV5-1 to TRBJ2-7; D is uncertain. Germline CDR1 is SGHRS and CDR2 is YFSETQ. V was cut by 0 bases and J by 3 bases, with 7 bases left in between. This CDR3 comprises 13 residues.

This sequence joins TRBV2 and TRBJ2-5; 7 nucleotides match TRBD1. V was pared by 9 bases and J by 5 bases, with 12 bases of the junction left unmatched. The CDR3 extends over 14 amino acids. Germline-derived CDR1 and CDR2 are SNHLY and FYNNEI. The CDR3 DNA follows: TGTGCCAGTCGACAGGGCCTGAACAGTGAGACCCAGTACTTC. This encodes CASRQGLNSETQYF.